Listed below are T cell receptor beta chains from one sample, sequenced in a study of cytomegalovirus exposure and HLA in healthy donors. The repertoire was sequenced with immunoSEQ multiplex PCR; TCRdb's copy has only in-frame clones and lacks some. The repertoire holds some 160,000 clones, with around three quarters as singletons. Sequencing was carried out using PBMCs. The receptors come from a man between 40 and 49 years old in good health and CMV-seronegative. The CDR3 runs from the conserved cysteine through the conserved F or W. The order of the fields is D gene, clone size, J gene, V gene, CDR3 DNA, CDR3 protein. D genes are given only for firm matches. Clone size appears in some rows only: once, few, many, or a class for an expanded clone.

d_call: -
clone_size: -
j_call: TRBJ2-3
v_call: TRBV5-1
cdr3_nt: TGCGCCAGCAGCTGGACAGTGAGCACAGATACGCAGTATTTT
cdr3_aa: CASSWTVSTDTQYF

d_call: -
clone_size: -
j_call: TRBJ1-1
v_call: TRBV11-2
cdr3_nt: TGTGCCAGCAGCTTAGTTCCCAACTACTACACTGAAGCTTTCTTT
cdr3_aa: CASSLVPNYYTEAFF

d_call: TRBD2
clone_size: few
j_call: TRBJ2-1
v_call: TRBV13
cdr3_nt: TGTGCCAGCAGCTTAGGGCTAGCGGGAATAAACTACAATGAGCAGTTCTTC
cdr3_aa: CASSLGLAGINYNEQFF

d_call: -
clone_size: -
j_call: TRBJ1-1
v_call: TRBV5-4
cdr3_nt: TGTGCCAGCAGCTTTTGGGGTGGGGCTGACACTGAAGCTTTCTTT
cdr3_aa: CASSFWGGADTEAFF

d_call: TRBD2
clone_size: -
j_call: TRBJ2-1
v_call: TRBV28
cdr3_nt: TGTGCCAGCAGTTTTCCTAGCGGGGGCAATGAGCAGTTCTTC
cdr3_aa: CASSFPSGGNEQFF

d_call: -
clone_size: -
j_call: TRBJ1-4
v_call: TRBV7-9
cdr3_nt: TGTGCCAGCAGCCACCGGGGAACTAATGAAAAACTGTTTTTT
cdr3_aa: CASSHRGTNEKLFF

d_call: TRBD1
clone_size: few
j_call: TRBJ1-1
v_call: TRBV4-3
cdr3_nt: TGCGCCAGCAGCCAAGACCGGGAATCTAGGACAGGGGAGACTGAAGCTTTCTTT
cdr3_aa: CASSQDRESRTGETEAFF

d_call: TRBD1
clone_size: -
j_call: TRBJ1-1
v_call: TRBV6-5
cdr3_nt: TGTGCCAGCAGTGCGGGACAGGGCCCGGTCGAAGCTTTCTTT
cdr3_aa: CASSAGQGPVEAFF

d_call: TRBD1
clone_size: few
j_call: TRBJ1-2
v_call: TRBV7-2
cdr3_nt: TGTGCCAGCAGCCTCGGGACAGGGAACGGCTACACCTTC
cdr3_aa: CASSLGTGNGYTF

d_call: -
clone_size: -
j_call: TRBJ2-3
v_call: TRBV5-1
cdr3_nt: TGCGCCAGCAGCCCGTCCAGGGGGGCAGATACGCAGTATTTT
cdr3_aa: CASSPSRGADTQYF

d_call: -
clone_size: few
j_call: TRBJ2-7
v_call: TRBV6-6
cdr3_nt: TGTGCCAGCAGTTACGAGGGCAGGGGCTCCTACGAGCAGTACTTC
cdr3_aa: CASSYEGRGSYEQYF

d_call: TRBD2
clone_size: few
j_call: TRBJ2-1
v_call: TRBV5-5
cdr3_nt: TGTGCCAGCAGCGGAGCGACTAGCGGGGGGGCCCGGGAGCAGTTCTTC
cdr3_aa: CASSGATSGGAREQFF

d_call: TRBD2
clone_size: few
j_call: TRBJ2-5
v_call: TRBV2
cdr3_nt: TGTGCCAGCATTCCTCTTGGGACTAGCGGCTTACAAGAGACCCAGTACTTC
cdr3_aa: CASIPLGTSGLQETQYF

d_call: TRBD1
clone_size: -
j_call: TRBJ1-5
v_call: TRBV2
cdr3_nt: TGTGCCAGCAGTCCCGATGACAGGGGCGATCAGCCCCAGAATTTT
cdr3_aa: CASSPDDRGDQPQNF

d_call: TRBD1
clone_size: -
j_call: TRBJ2-1
v_call: TRBV7-9
cdr3_nt: TGTGCCAGCAGCCCCATGGGACAGGGGGTGCTTGAGCAGTTCTTC
cdr3_aa: CASSPMGQGVLEQFF

d_call: TRBD1
clone_size: -
j_call: TRBJ1-6
v_call: TRBV10-3
cdr3_nt: TGTGCCATTAACCCGGGACAGGGGGTAGGATCACCCCTCCACTTT
cdr3_aa: CAINPGQGVGSPLHF

d_call: -
clone_size: -
j_call: TRBJ2-1
v_call: TRBV10-2
cdr3_nt: TGCGCCAGTTCGGAGGGGTACAATGAGCAGTTCTTC
cdr3_aa: CASSEGYNEQFF

d_call: TRBD2
clone_size: -
j_call: TRBJ2-1
v_call: TRBV2
cdr3_nt: TGTGCCAGCGCCGCGAGCGGGGGGGCGGGGAATGAGCAGTTCTTC
cdr3_aa: CASAASGGAGNEQFF